A selection of T cell receptor beta chains follows, all from one sample in a study of T cell repertoires in cytomegalovirus infection. The antigens these receptors bind are not known. TCRdb called the reads again in MiXCR, with one record for every CDR3 protein. Counted here are some 480,000 distinct CDR3 sequences, more than 30% occurring once; the ten biggest clones make up 17%. This sample comprised cultured PBMCs, obtained from culture after CMV antigen stimulation. All receptors derive from a human donor in good health (CMV status not recorded). Some clones in this sample may be carry-over from other donors' samples. Each CDR3 is given with its conserved first and last residue. D genes are given only for firm matches.

>.|TRBJ2-3|TRBV2
CASSDGLSGSTDTQYF
>.|TRBJ1-1|TRBV19
CASSIHRTEAFF
>.|TRBJ1-5|TRBV15
CATSRDSGGQPQHF
>.|TRBJ1-1|TRBV7-9
CASGRDGERAFF
>TRBD2|TRBJ2-7|TRBV7-2
CASSLGDYSSYEQYF
>.|TRBJ1-2|TRBV7-6
CASSPTAGYGYTF
>.|TRBJ2-4|TRBV13
CASSSPARDIQYF
>.|TRBJ2-3|TRBV15
CATSFETDTQYF
>TRBD2|TRBJ2-5|TRBV6-2/TRBV6-3
CASSKGVAGQETQYF
>TRBD1|TRBJ1-4|TRBV7-2
CASSLGGQGGEKLFF
>.|TRBJ1-1|TRBV5-4
CASSYTASTEAFF
>.|TRBJ1-3|TRBV6-1
CASSRGLSSGNTIYF
>.|TRBJ1-6|TRBV19
CASSIQLGREDSPLHF
>TRBD1|TRBJ2-5|TRBV28
CASSREGAPQETQYF
>.|TRBJ2-3|TRBV25-1
CASSEYYTDTQYF
>.|TRBJ2-1|TRBV19
CASTDGLLRDEQFF
>.|TRBJ1-1|TRBV7-9
CASSIKATPNTEAFF
>.|TRBJ1-2|TRBV18
CASARRENYGYTF
>.|TRBJ2-3|TRBV5-1
CASNQQGTTDTQYF
>.|TRBJ1-2|TRBV20-1
CSARGGRGGVDTF
>TRBD2|TRBJ2-1|TRBV2
CASSASGLADYNEQFF
>TRBD2|TRBJ2-1|TRBV4-1
CASSDRTRTVLRHEQFF
>.|TRBJ2-3|TRBV19
CASSSAGTAGTDTQYF
>.|TRBJ2-2|TRBV7-2
CASSALWDTGELFF
>.|TRBJ2-2|TRBV12-3/TRBV12-4
CASSFPKLANSAGELFF
>TRBD2|TRBJ2-3|TRBV10-2
CASVGLAGADTQYF
>TRBD2|TRBJ2-7|TRBV18
CASSPKGLLEQYF
>TRBD2|TRBJ2-1|TRBV7-2
CASSLEWASGSSYNEQFF
>TRBD2|TRBJ2-7|TRBV6-1
CASSKGTSGTYEQYF
>.|TRBJ1-4|TRBV28
CASSLSTGLQKLFF
>.|TRBJ2-3|TRBV7-8
CASSLVGRGGYTQYF
>.|TRBJ2-1|TRBV7-2
CASSLGTGSTYNEQFF
>.|TRBJ2-7|TRBV6-2/TRBV6-3
CASSYRAGDYEQYF
>TRBD1|TRBJ1-5|TRBV18
CASSPGGQGTNQPQHF
>.|TRBJ1-1|TRBV6-2/TRBV6-3
CASSRGPRTEAFF
>.|TRBJ2-1|TRBV6-4
CASSDGTQVNEQFF
>.|TRBJ2-2|TRBV7-7
CASSFVPEAGELFF
>.|TRBJ2-1|TRBV19
CASTRGTASSYNEQFF
>.|TRBJ2-1|TRBV9
CASSGSGRDYNEQFF
>TRBD1|TRBJ1-5|TRBV7-9
CASSWGQGEGQPQHF
>TRBD2|TRBJ2-5|TRBV5-5
CASSYIGEGREKETQYF
>.|TRBJ2-5|TRBV11-2
CASSHGVAETQYF
>.|TRBJ1-1|TRBV11-2
CASSSTGAGIAEAFF
>.|TRBJ1-2|TRBV12-3/TRBV12-4
CASSLTGIDYGYTF
>.|TRBJ1-4|TRBV7-8
CASSLSEGAEKLFF
>.|TRBJ2-7|TRBV19
CASSNGGQRSSYEQYF
>.|TRBJ1-5|TRBV6-6
CASSYGGSQPQHF